This TCR beta chain was identified in a study of breast tumors, draining lymph nodes, adjacent tissues. Findings of the study overall: Most tumor T cells seemingly derive from lymph node, then expand in tumor. Compared with lymph nodes, tumors were less diverse; compared with nontumor tissue, more. Compared with basal-like, luminal-like tumors shared significantly more repertoire with nontumor tissue.

TCRdb re-analysed the multiplex PCR reads in MiXCR, keeping a single row per CDR3 protein. Of fewer than 15,000 distinct CDR3 sequences listed, roughly 60% were seen once; the top ten hold about 53%. The germline V gene encodes CDR1 LGHDT and CDR2 YNNKEL (reference sequence). Trimming removed 4 bases at V and 4 bases at J, with 8 bases between. There are 13 residues in the CDR3. Ten or more counts support this clonotype. Its antigen is undetermined. The rearrangement joins TRBV3-1 to TRBJ2-1; D is unclear. The clonotype was recovered from a female donor with breast cancer. Some clones in this sample may be carry-over from other donors' samples. The sequenced sample was tumor-adjacent breast tissue. The CDR3 sequence: CASSLEAYNEQFF. DNA for the CDR3: TGTGCCAGCAGCCTAGAAGCGTACAATGAGCAGTTCTTC.